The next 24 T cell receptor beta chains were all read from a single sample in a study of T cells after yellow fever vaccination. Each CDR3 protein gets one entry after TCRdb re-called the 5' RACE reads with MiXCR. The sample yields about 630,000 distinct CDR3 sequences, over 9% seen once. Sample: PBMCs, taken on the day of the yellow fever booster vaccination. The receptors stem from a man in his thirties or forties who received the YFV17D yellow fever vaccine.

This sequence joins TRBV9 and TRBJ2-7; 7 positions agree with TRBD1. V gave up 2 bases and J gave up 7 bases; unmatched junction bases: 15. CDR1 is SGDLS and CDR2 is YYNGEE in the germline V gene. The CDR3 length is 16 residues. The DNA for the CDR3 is TGTGCCAGCAGCGTTATGCCCGGGACAGCGAGTTGGGAGCAGTACTTC. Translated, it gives CASSVMPGTASWEQYF. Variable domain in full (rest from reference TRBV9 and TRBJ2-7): DSGVTQTPKHLITATGQRVTLRCSPRSGDLSVYWYQQSLDQGLQFLIQYYNGEERAKGNILERFSAQQFPDLHSELNLSSLELGDSALYFCASSVMPGTASWEQYFGPGTRLTVT.

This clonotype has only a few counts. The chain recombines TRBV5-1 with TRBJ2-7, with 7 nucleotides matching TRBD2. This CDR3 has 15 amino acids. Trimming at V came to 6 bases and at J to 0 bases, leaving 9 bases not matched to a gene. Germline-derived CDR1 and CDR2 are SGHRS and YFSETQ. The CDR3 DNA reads TGCGCCAGCAACCCCTCCGGCGGGAGCTCCTACGAGCAGTACTTC. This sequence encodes CASNPSGGSSYEQYF.

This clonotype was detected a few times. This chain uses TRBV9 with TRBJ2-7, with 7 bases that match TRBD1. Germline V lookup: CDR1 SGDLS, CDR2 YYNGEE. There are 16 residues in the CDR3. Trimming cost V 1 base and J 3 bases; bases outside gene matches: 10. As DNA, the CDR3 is TGTGCCAGCAGCGTAACCCCGACAGGGTTGGGCTACGAGCAGTACTTC. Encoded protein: CASSVTPTGLGYEQYF.

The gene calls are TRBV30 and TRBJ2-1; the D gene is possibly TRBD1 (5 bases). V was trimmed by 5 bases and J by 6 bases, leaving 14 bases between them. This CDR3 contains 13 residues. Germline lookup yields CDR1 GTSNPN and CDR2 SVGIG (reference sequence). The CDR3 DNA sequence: TGTGCCTGGGAGACTTGGGGCGGCAATGAGCAGTTCTTC. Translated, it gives CAWETWGGNEQFF.

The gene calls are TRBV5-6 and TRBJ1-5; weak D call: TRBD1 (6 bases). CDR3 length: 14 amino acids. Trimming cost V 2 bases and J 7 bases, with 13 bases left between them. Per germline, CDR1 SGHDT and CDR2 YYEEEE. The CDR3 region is CASSLGRGRQPQHF. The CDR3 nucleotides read TGTGCCAGCAGCTTAGGGCGGGGGCGGCAGCCCCAGCATTTT. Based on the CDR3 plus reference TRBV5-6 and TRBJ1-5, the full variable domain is DAGVTQSPTHLIKTRGQQVTLRCSPKSGHDTVSWYQQALGQGPQFIFQYYEEEERQRGNFPDRFSGHQFPNYSSELNVNALLLGDSALYLCASSLGRGRQPQHFGDGTRLSIL.

CDR3 region: CATSEAGTDEQYF. For the CDR3, the DNA is TGTGCCACCAGTGAAGCCGGGACAGACGAGCAGTACTTC. This sequence joins TRBV24-1 and TRBJ2-7; 7 nucleotides agree with TRBD1. This CDR3 is built from 13 residues. Trimming at V came to 4 bases and at J to 5 bases, leaving 4 bases not matched to a gene. The V gene's germline CDR1 is KGHDR and CDR2 SFDVKD.

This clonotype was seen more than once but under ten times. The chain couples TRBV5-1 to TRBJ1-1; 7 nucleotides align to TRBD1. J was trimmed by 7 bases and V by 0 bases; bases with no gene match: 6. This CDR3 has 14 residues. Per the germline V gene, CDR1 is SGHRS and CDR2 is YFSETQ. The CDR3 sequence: CASSLEGGYGEAFF. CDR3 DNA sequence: TGCGCCAGCAGCTTGGAAGGGGGCTACGGTGAAGCTTTCTTT.

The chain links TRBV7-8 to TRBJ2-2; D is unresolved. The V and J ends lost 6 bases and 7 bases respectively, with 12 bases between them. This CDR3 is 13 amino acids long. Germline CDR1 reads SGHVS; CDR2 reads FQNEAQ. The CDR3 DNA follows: TGTGCCAGCAGTAGTACTACTATCGGGGAGCTGTTTTTT. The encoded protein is CASSSTTIGELFF.

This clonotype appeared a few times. The CDR3 nucleotides read TGTGCCAGCAGACACGTATGGGAAGCTTTCTTT. This sequence encodes CASRHVWEAFF. J is TRBJ1-1 and V is TRBV6-6; D unresolved. The germline V gene encodes CDR1 MNHNY and CDR2 SVGAGI (reference sequence). V gave up 6 bases and J gave up 8 bases, with 10 bases separating them. This CDR3 contains 11 residues.

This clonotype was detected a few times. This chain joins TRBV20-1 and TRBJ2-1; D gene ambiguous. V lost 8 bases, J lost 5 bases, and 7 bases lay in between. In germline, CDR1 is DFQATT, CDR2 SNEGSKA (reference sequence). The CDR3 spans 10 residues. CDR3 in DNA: TGCAGTACCGGAAACAATGAGCAGTTCTTC. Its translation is CSTGNNEQFF.

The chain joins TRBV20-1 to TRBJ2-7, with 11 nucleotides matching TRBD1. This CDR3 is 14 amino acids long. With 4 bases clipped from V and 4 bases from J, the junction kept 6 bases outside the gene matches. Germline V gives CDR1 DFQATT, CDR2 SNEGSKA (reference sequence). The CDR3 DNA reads TGCAGTGCTATCCCGGACAGGGGGCTTTACGAGCAGTACTTC. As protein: CSAIPDRGLYEQYF.

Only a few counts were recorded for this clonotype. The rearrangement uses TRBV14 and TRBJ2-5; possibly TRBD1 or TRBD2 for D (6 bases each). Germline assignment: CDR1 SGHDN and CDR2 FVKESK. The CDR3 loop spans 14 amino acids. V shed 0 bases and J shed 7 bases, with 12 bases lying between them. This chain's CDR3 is CASSQEGGGRTQYF. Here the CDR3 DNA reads TGTGCCAGCAGCCAAGAGGGGGGCGGCAGGACCCAGTACTTC.

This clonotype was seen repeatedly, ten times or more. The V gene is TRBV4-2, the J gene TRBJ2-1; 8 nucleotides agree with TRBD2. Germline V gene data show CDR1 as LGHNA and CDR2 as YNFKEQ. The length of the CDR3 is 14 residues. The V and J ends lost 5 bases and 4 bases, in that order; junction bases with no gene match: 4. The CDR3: CASSGTGGYNEQFF. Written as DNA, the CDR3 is TGTGCCAGCAGCGGCACGGGGGGGTACAATGAGCAGTTCTTC.

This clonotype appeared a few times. CDR3 protein: CASSRLHNGELFF. The CDR3 bases are TGTGCCAGCAGTAGACTCCATAACGGGGAGCTGTTTTTT. The rearrangement uses TRBV6-5 and TRBJ2-2; D remains ambiguous. The CDR3 totals 13 residues. Per germline, CDR1 MNHEY and CDR2 SVGAGI. Trimming shortened V by 5 bases and J by 7 bases, and 11 bases separated the two germline ends.

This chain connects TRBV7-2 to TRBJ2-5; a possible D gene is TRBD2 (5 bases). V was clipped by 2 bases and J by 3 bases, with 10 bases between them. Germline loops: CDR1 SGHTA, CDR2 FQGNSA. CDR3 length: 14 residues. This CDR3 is CASSLIRGKETQYF. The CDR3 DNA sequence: TGTGCCAGCAGCTTAATCCGGGGTAAAGAGACCCAGTACTTC.

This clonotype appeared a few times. The CDR3 DNA reads as TGTGCCAGCAGCTTGGTGGCGGGAGGGTTACTTGAGCAGTTCTTC. Translated: CASSLVAGGLLEQFF. The chain combines TRBV5-6 with TRBJ2-1; 9 bases are shared with TRBD2. With 0 bases clipped from V and 9 bases from J, the junction kept 7 bases outside the gene matches. Looked up from germline, CDR1 is SGHDT and CDR2 is YYEEEE. The CDR3 has 15 amino acids.

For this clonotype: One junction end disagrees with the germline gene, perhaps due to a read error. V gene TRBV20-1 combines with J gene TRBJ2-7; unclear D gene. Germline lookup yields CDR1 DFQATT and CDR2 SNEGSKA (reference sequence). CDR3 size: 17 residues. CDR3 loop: CCARPRTQRRSSYEQYF. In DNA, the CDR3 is TGCTGTGCTAGACCCAGGACCCAACGAAGGAGCTCCTACGAGCAGTACTTC.

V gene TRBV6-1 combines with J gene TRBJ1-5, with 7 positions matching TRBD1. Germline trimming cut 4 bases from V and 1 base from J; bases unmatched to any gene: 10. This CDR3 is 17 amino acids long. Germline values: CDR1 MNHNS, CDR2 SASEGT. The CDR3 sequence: CASSVRGSGQSNQPQHF. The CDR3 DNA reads TGTGCCAGCAGTGTTCGGGGGTCGGGACAGAGCAATCAGCCCCAGCATTTT.

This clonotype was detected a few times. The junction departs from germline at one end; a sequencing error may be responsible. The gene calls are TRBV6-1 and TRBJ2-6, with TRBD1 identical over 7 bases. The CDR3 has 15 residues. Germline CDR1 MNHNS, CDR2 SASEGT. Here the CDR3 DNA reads TGTGCCAGCACTGAACAGGGGTCTGGGGCCAACGTCCTGACTTTC. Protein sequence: CASTEQGSGANVLTF.

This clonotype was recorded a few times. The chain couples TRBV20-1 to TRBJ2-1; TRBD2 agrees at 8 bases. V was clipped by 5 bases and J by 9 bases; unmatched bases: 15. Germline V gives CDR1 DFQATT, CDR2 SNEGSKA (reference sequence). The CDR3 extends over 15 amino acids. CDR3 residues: CSAPIGRVLVGEQFF. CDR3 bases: TGCAGTGCTCCCATCGGGAGGGTCCTAGTGGGTGAGCAGTTCTTC.

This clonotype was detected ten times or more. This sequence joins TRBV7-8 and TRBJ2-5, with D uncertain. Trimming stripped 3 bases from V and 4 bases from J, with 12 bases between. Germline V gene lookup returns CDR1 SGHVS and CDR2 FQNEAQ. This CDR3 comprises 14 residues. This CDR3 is CASSFNRMAETQYF. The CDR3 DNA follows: TGTGCCAGCAGCTTTAATCGGATGGCAGAGACCCAGTACTTC.

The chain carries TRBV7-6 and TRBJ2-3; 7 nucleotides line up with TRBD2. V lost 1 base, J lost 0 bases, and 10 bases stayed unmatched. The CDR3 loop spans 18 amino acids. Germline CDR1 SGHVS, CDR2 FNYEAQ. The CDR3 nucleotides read TGTGCCAGCAGCTTAGGGCCCCCAAGCGGGGCTAGCACAGATACGCAGTATTTT. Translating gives CASSLGPPSGASTDTQYF.

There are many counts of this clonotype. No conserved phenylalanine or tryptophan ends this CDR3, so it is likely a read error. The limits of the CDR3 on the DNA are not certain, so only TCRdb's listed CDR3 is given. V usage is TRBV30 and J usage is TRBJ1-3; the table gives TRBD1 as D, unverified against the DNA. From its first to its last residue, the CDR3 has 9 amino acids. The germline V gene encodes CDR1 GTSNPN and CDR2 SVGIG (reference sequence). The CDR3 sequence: CAWDPRPRA.

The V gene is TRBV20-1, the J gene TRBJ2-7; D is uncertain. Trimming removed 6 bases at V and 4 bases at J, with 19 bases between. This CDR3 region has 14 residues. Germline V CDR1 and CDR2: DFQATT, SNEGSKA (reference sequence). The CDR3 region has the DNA TGCAGTGCCCAACCTGAGACTCGTCCTTACGAGCAGTACTTC. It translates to CSAQPETRPYEQYF.